This T cell receptor beta chain was retrieved from a study of blood T cell repertoires in COVID-19. Whole-study context: Italy, Spain and the United States were the sources of the convalescent and acute COVID-19 samples. The cDNA or gDNA used as material had been derived from T cells, B-cell-depleted T cells, or PBMCs.

Germline CDR1 reads LGHDT; CDR2 reads YNNKEL (reference sequence). V trimming: 3 bases; J trimming: 9 bases; junction bases outside the gene matches: 7. This CDR3 spans 15 amino acids. Source study methods: Reference gene primer amplification in the assay estimated nucleated cell counts. The data were produced by immunoSEQ multiplex PCR, yet TCRdb's version contains in-frame clones alone and is incomplete. From that table come the V and J calls and clone size; the DNA was used to work out D and trimming. The profile shows tens of thousands of clones, roughly 88% of them singletons. The receptor was isolated from a human donor in a cohort sampled during active COVID-19. The specimen was peripheral blood. V gene TRBV3-1 (or the pseudogene TRBV3-2) combines with J gene TRBJ1-6; 8 nucleotides match TRBD1. The CDR3 DNA reads TGTGCCAGCAGCCAGGTCCGGGACAGGACTTCACCCCTCCACTTT. Its translation is CASSQVRDRTSPLHF.